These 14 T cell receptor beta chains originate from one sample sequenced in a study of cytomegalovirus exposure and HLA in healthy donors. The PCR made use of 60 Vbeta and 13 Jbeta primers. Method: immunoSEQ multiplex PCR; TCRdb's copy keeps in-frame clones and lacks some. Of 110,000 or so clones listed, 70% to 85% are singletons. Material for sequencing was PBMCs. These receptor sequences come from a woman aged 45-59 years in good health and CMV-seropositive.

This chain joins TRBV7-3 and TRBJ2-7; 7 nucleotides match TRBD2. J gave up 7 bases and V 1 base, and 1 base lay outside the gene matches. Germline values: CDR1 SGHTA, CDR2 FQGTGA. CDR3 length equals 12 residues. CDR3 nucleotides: TGTGCCAGCAGCTTAATGGGAGGGGAGCAGTACTTC. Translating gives CASSLMGGEQYF.

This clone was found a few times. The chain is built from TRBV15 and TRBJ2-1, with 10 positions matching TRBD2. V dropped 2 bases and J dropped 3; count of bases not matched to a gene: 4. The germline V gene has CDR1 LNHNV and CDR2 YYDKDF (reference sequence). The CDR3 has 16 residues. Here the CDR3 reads CATSRRGTSDYNEQFF. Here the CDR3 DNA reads TGTGCCACCAGCAGAAGGGGGACTAGCGACTACAATGAGCAGTTCTTC. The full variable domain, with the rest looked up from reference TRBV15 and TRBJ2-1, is DAMVIQNPRYQVTQFGKPVTLSCSQTLNHNVMYWYQQKSSQAPKLLFHYYDKDFNNEADTPDNFQSRRPNTSFCFLDIRSPGLGDTAMYLCATSRRGTSDYNEQFFGPGTRLTVL.

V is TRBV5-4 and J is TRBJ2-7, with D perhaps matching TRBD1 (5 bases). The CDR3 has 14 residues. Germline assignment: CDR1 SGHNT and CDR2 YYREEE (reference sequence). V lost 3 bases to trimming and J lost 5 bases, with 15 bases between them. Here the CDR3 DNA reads TGTGCCAGCAGCTCCAGGGTAAGTACGGACGAGCAGTACTTC. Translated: CASSSRVSTDEQYF.

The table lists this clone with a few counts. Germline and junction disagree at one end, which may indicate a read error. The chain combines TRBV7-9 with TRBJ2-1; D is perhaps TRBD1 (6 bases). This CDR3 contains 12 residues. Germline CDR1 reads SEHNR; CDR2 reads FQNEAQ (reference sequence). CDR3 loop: CSSSNQGNEQFF. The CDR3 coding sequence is TGTTCCAGCAGCAACCAGGGGAATGAGCAGTTCTTC.

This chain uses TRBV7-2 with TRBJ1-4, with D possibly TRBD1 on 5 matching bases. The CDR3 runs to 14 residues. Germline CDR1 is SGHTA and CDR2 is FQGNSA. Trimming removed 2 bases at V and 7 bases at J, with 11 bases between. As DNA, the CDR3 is TGTGCCAGCAGCTTAATCACAGGCACTGAAAAACTGTTTTTT. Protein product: CASSLITGTEKLFF.

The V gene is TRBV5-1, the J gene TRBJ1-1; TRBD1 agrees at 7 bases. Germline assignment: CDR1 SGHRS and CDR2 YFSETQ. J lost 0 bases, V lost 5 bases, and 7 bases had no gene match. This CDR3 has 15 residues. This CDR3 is CASRLTGDMNTEAFF. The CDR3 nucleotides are TGCGCCAGCAGACTTACAGGGGACATGAACACTGAAGCTTTCTTT.

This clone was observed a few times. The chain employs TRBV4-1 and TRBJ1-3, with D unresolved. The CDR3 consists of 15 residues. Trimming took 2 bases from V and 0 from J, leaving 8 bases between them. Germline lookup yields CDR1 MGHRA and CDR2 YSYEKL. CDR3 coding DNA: TGCGCCAGCAGCCAAACTAGCTCCTCTGGAAACACCATATATTTT. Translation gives CASSQTSSSGNTIYF.

The CDR3 DNA reads as TGTGCCAGCAGCTCCGGCGGGGGACAGGGAACGTACGAGCAGTACTTC. It specifies CASSSGGGQGTYEQYF. V is TRBV5-4 and J is TRBJ2-7; 9 bases match TRBD1. Per germline, CDR1 SGHNT and CDR2 YYREEE (reference sequence). Trimming removed 3 bases from V and 4 bases from J; junction bases left unmatched: 11. There are 16 residues in the CDR3.

Written as DNA, the CDR3 is TGCAGTGCCCGTGGGGGGAATGGCTACACCTTC. Amino acids: CSARGGNGYTF. This chain joins TRBV20-1 and TRBJ1-2, with D perhaps matching TRBD1 (5 bases). The CDR3 is 11 amino acids. Germline lookup yields CDR1 DFQATT and CDR2 SNEGSKA (reference sequence). V lost 6 bases and J lost 6, with 11 bases in between.

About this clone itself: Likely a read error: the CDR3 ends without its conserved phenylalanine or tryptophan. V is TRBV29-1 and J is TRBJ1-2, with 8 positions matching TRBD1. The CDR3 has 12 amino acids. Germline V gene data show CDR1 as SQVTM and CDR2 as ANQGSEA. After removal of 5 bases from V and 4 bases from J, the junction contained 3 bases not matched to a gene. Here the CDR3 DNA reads TGCAGCGTTCTGGGACAGGTCTATGGCTACACCGTC. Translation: CSVLGQVYGYTV.

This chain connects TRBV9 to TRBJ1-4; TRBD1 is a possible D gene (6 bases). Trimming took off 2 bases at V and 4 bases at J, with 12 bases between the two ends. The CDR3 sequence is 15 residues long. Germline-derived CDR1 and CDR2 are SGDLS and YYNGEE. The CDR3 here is CASSVTGLNNEKLFF. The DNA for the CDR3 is TGTGCCAGCAGCGTTACAGGGCTCAATAATGAAAAACTGTTTTTT.

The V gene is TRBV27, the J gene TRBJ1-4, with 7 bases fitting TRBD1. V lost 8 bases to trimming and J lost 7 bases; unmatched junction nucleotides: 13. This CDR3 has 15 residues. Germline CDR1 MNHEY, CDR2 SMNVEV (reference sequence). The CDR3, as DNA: TGTGCCAGCGGGGGGTCGGGGCAGGGGGGTGAAAAACTGTTTTTT. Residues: CASGGSGQGGEKLFF. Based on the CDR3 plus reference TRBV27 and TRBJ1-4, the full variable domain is EAQVTQNPRYLITVTGKKLTVTCSQNMNHEYMSWYRQDPGLGLRQIYYSMNVEVTDKGDVPEGYKVSRKEKRNFPLILESPSPNQTSLYFCASGGSGQGGEKLFFGSGTQLSVL.

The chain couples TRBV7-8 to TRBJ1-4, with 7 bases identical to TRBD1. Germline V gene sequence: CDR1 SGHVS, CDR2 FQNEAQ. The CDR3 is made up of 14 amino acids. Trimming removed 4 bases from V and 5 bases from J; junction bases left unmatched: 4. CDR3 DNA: TGTGCCAGCAGCTCGCTGGGACAGAATGAAAAACTGTTTTTT. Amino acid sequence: CASSSLGQNEKLFF.

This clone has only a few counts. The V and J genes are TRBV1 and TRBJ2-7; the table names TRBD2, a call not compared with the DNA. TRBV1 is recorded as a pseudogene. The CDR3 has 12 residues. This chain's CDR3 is CTSSRGQVEQYF. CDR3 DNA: TGCACCAGCAGCCGAGGGCAAGTCGAGCAGTACTTC.